This T cell receptor beta chain was sequenced during a study of blood T cell repertoires in COVID-19 (dated by TCRdb to 2019 to 2021). About the investigation overall: Samples from collaborators originated in the United States, Italy and Spain and spanned both the acute and convalescent phases of COVID-19. The prospective study material was composed of cDNA or gDNA derived from T cells, B-cell-depleted T cells, or PBMCs. The dataset comprised deeply sampled blood TCRbeta repertoires from subjects exposed to, actively infected with, or recovered from COVID-19. A freely available public database, intended as a resource for researchers studying the immune response to SARS-CoV-2, is where the repertoires were released. Samples were obtained from the ongoing ImmuneRACE study (first 160 participants) and from 1,200 or so subjects provided by 6 global collaborators. Sample metadata almost always included a de-identified subject ID, COVID-19 status, age in years and sex. Where available, HLA class I and class II types were taken from metadata supplied by the sample provider and were not determined by assay-based typing.

The immunoSEQ Assay, a bias-controlled multiplex PCR, was used to amplify TCRbeta CDR3 regions from genomic DNA. The study's processing was this. The number of nucleated cells in each sample was estimated by amplification of reference gene primers within the assay. To quantify the absolute abundance of each unique TCRbeta CDR3 rearrangement, sequence reads were collapsed and filtered. For each sample, productive Simpson clonality was calculated as the square root of Simpson's diversity index across productive rearrangements. This immuneACCESS table, as held by TCRdb, lists in-frame sequences with V and J called but not all clones. Of the missing ones, under half trace to an unresolved V gene in checked studies; the others have no known cause. V, J and clone size reflect that table, while D and trimming were determined from the DNA. For this sample the table gives 140,000 to 150,000 clones, of which 87% were detected only once. The ten biggest clones cover about 9.4% of the sample.

The collaborating institutions used their own protocols to collect whole blood in K2EDTA tubes. For TCRbeta analysis, collaborators shipped samples as frozen whole blood, isolated PBMCs, or DNA extracted from either of those sample types. Broad study findings and their caveats: The amount of clinical and demographic metadata varied by source and participant and was provided uncurated.

This clone has just a few counts. It lacks a known antigen. There are no base qualities to consult, and no much larger clone falls within one base. Deletion took 4 bases off V and 8 bases off J, with a span of 23 bases between the germline ends. The CDR3, cysteine through phenylalanine, is 16 amino acids long. CDR3 DNA is the only sequence kept; it has 48 bases, read in frame from the first base. The sequence joins TRBV23-1 to TRBJ1-2; no D segment can be confidently identified. TRBV23-1 counts as an open reading frame of uncertain function. The sequenced material came from peripheral blood. The sequence was obtained from a woman aged 50 to 65 with active or convalescent COVID-19. The CDR3 region reads CASSLERPPGDGGYTF. The sequenced DNA is TGCGCCAGCAGTCTTGAACGCCCCCCCGGGGATGGGGGCTACACCTTC.